This T cell receptor (beta chain) was observed in a study of T cell changes during pregnancy in multiple sclerosis. V shed 8 bases and J 4 bases; nucleotides not matched to a gene: 4. CDR1 and CDR2 (germline): PRHDT, FYEKMQ (reference sequence). This CDR3 has 12 amino acids. Only in-frame clones appear in the TCRdb table, and some are missing; sequencing was by immunoSEQ multiplex PCR. Of 60,000 or so clones detected, around 91% appear once; the ten largest clones hold about 2.1%. Material: peripheral blood, obtained in the second trimester of pregnancy. V gene TRBV13 combines with J gene TRBJ2-5, with 7 bases aligning to TRBD2. This sequence was found in a female donor in good health, enrolled as a control in a pregnancy study. CDR3 DNA sequence: TGTGCCAGCGGCAGGGAGGGAGAGACCCAGTACTTC. Amino acids: CASGREGETQYF.